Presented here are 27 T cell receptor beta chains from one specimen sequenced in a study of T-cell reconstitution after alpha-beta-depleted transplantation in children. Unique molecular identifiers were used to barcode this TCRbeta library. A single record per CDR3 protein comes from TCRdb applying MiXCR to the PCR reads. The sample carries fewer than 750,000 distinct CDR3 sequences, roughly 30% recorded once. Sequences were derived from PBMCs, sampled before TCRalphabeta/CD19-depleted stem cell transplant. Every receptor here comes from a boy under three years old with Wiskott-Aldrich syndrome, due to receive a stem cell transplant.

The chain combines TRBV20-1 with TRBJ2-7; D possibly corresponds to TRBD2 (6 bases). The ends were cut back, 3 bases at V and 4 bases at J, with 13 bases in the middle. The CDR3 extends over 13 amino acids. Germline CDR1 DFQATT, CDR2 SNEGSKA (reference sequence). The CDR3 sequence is CSASRGWGYEQYF. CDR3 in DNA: TGCAGTGCTAGCCGGGGGTGGGGTTACGAGCAGTACTTC.

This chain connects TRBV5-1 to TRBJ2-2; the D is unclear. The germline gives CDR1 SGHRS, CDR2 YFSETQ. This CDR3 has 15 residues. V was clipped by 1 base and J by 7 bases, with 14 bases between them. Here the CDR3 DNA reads TGCGCCAGCAGCTTGAGCCTCTCCGTGGACGGGGAGCTGTTTTTT. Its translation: CASSLSLSVDGELFF.

The CDR3 loop reads CATIIGDWRYNEQFF. For the CDR3, the DNA is TGTGCCACAATCATTGGGGACTGGAGATACAATGAGCAGTTCTTC. V gene TRBV2 combines with J gene TRBJ2-1; possibly TRBD2 for D (6 bases). V lost 10 bases, J lost 4 bases, and 20 bases lay in between. The germline V gene has CDR1 SNHLY and CDR2 FYNNEI. The CDR3 totals 15 residues. Complete variable domain (other parts from reference TRBV2 and TRBJ2-1): EPEVTQTPSHQVTQMGQEVILRCVPISNHLYFYWYRQILGQKVEFLVSFYNNEISEKSEIFDDQFSVERPDGSNFTLKIRSTKLEDSAMYFCATIIGDWRYNEQFFGPGTRLTVL.

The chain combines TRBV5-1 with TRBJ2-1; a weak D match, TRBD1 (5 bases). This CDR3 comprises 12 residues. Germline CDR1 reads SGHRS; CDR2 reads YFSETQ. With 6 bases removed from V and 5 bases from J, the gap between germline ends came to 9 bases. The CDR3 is CASKIGDNEQFF. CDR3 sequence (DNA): TGCGCCAGCAAAATAGGGGACAATGAGCAGTTCTTC.

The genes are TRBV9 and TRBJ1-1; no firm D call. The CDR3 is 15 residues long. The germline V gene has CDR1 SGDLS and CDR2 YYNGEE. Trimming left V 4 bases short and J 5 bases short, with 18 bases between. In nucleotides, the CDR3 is TGTGCCAGCAGCCCGTTAAGCGGGGTTTCGACTGAAGCTTTCTTT. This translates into CASSPLSGVSTEAFF.

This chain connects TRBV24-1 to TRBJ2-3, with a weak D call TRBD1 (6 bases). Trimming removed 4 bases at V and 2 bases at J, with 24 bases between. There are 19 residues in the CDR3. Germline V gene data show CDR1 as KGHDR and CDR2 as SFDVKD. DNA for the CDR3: TGTGCCACCAGTGACCCAACCAACGGACGAGGGGGAACCACAGATACGCAGTATTTT. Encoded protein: CATSDPTNGRGGTTDTQYF.

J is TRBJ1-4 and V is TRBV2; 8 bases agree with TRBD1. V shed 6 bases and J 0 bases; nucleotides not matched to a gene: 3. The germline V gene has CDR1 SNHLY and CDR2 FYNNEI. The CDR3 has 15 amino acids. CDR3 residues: CASRKDRATNEKLFF. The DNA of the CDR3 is TGTGCCAGCAGGAAGGACAGGGCAACTAATGAAAAACTGTTTTTT.

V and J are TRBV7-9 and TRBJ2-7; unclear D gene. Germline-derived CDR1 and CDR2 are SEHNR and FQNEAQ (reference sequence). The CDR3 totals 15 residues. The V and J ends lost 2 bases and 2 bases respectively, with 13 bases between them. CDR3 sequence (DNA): TGTGCCAGCAGCTTATTATCCCAGGTTCCCTACGAGCAGTACTTC. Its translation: CASSLLSQVPYEQYF.

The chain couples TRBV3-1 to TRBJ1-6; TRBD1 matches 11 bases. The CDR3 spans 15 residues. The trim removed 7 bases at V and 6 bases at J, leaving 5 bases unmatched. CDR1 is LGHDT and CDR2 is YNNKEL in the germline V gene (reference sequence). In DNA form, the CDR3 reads TGTGCCAGCACAGGGACAGGGGGTCCTAATTCACCCCTCCACTTT. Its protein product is CASTGTGGPNSPLHF.

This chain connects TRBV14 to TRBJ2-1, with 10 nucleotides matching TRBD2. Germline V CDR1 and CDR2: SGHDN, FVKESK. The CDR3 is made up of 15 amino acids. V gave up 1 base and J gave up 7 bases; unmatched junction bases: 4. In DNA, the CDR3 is TGTGCCAGCAGCCAAGGGTCTAGCGGGAGAAATGAGCAGTTCTTC. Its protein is CASSQGSSGRNEQFF.

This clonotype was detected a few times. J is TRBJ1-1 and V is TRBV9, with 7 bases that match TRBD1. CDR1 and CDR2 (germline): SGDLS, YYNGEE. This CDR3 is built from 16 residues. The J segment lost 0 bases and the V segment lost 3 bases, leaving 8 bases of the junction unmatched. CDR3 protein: CASSAHLTGLNTEAFF. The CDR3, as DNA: TGTGCCAGCAGCGCCCACCTGACAGGGCTGAACACTGAAGCTTTCTTT.

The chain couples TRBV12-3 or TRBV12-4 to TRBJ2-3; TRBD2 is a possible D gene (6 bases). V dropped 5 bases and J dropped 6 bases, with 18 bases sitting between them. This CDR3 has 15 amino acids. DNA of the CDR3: TGTGCCAGCAGTCCCAGGGACTCGCCGGGGGATACGCAGTATTTT. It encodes CASSPRDSPGDTQYF.

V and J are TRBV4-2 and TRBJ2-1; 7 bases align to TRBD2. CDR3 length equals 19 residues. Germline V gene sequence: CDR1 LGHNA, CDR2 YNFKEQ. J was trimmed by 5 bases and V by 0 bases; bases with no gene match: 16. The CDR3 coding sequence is TGTGCCAGCAGCCAAGATGCAGGCGGGAGCGAATGGGGGGACAATGAGCAGTTCTTC. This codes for CASSQDAGGSEWGDNEQFF.

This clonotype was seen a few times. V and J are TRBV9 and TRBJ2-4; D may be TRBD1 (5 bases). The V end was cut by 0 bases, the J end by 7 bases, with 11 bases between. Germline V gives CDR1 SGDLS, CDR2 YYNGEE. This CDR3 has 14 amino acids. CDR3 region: CASSVDPGLNIQYF. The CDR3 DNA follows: TGTGCCAGCAGCGTAGACCCAGGGTTGAACATTCAGTACTTC.

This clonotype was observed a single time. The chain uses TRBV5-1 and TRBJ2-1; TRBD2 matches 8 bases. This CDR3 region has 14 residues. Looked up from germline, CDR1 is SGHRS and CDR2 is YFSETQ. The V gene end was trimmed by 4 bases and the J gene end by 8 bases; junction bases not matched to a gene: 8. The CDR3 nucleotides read TGCGCCAGCAGCCGGGGTAGCGGGGAGGATGAGCAGTTCTTC. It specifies CASSRGSGEDEQFF. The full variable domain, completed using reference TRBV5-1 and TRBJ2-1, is KAGVTQTPRYLIKTRGQQVTLSCSPISGHRSVSWYQQTPGQGLQFLFEYFSETQRNKGNFPGRFSGRQFSNSRSEMNVSTLELGDSALYLCASSRGSGEDEQFFGPGTRLTVL.

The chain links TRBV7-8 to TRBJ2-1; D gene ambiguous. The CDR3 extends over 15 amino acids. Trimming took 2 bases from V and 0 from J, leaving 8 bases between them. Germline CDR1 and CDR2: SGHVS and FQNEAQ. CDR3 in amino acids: CASSLRLGSYNEQFF. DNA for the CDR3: TGTGCCAGCAGCTTACGTCTGGGCTCCTACAATGAGCAGTTCTTC.

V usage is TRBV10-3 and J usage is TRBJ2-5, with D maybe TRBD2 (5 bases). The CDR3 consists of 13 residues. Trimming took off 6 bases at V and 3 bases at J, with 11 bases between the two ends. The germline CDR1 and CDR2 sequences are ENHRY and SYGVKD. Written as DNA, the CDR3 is TGTGCCATCAGCGACGACGGGAAAGAGACCCAGTACTTC. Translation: CAISDDGKETQYF.

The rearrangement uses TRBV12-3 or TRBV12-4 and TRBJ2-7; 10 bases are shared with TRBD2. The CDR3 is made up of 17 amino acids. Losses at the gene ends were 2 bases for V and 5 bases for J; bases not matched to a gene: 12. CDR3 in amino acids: CASSLRPAGGPGHEQYF. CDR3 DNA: TGTGCCAGCAGTTTACGCCCAGCGGGAGGGCCCGGTCACGAGCAGTACTTC.

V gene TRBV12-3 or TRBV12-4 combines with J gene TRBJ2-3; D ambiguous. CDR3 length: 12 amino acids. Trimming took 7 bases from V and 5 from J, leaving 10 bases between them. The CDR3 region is CASIARGDTQYF. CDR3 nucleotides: TGTGCCAGCATTGCAAGAGGAGATACGCAGTATTTT.

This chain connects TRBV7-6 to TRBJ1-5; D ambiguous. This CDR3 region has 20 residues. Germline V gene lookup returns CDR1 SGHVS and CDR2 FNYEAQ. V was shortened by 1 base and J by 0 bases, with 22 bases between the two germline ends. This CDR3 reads CASSLEYLGNPRYSNQPQHF. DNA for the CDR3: TGTGCCAGCAGCTTAGAGTATTTAGGGAATCCCCGCTATAGCAATCAGCCCCAGCATTTT.

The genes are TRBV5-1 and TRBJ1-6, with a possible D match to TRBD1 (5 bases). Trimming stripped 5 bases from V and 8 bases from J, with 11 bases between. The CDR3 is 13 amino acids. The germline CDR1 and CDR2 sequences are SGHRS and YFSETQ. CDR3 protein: CASRGTGDSPLHF. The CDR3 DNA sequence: TGCGCCAGCAGAGGAACGGGGGATTCACCCCTCCACTTT.

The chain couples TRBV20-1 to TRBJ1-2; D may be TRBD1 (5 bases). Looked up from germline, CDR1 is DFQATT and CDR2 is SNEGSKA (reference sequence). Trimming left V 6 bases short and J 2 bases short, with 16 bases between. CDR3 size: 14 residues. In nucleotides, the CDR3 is TGCAGTGCCGCCCTAACAGGCCAGAACTATGGCTACACCTTC. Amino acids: CSAALTGQNYGYTF.

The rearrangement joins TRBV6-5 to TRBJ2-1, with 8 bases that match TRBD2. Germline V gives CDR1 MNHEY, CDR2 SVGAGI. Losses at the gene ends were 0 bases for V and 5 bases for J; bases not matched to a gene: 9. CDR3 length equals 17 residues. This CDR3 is CASSYSVTGRGHNEQFF. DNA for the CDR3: TGTGCCAGCAGTTACTCTGTTACCGGGAGGGGACACAATGAGCAGTTCTTC.

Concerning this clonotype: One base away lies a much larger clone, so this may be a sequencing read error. This chain's CDR3 is CSVQRPGLHSGYTF. In DNA, the CDR3 is TGCAGCGTTCAACGTCCAGGGCTGCACAGTGGCTACACCTTC. This chain joins TRBV29-1 and TRBJ1-2; D might be TRBD1 (5 bases). Germline V gives CDR1 SQVTM, CDR2 ANQGSEA. The CDR3 is made up of 14 amino acids. V shed 5 bases and J shed 7 bases, with 20 bases lying between them.

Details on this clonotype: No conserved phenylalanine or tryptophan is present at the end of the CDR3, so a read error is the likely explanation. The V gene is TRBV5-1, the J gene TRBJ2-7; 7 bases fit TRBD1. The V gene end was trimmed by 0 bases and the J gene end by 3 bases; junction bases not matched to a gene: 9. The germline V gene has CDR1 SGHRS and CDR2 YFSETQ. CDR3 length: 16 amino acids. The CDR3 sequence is CASSLGTGTVSYEQYL. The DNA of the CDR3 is TGCGCCAGCAGCTTGGGAACCGGGACAGTGAGCTACGAGCAGTACTTG.

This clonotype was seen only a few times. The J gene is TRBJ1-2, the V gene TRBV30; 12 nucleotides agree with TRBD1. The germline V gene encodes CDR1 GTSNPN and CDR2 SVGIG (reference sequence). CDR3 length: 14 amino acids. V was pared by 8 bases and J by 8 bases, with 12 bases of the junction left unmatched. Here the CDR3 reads CAGTPGQGATGYTF. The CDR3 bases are TGTGCCGGGACCCCGGGACAGGGGGCGACGGGCTACACCTTC.

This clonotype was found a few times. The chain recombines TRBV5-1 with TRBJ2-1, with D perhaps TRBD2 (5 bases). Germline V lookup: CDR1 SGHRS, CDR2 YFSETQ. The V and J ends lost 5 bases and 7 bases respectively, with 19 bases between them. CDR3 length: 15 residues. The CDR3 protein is CASSKRGYDRNEQFF. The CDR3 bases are TGCGCCAGCAGTAAGCGAGGGTACGATCGTAATGAGCAGTTCTTC.